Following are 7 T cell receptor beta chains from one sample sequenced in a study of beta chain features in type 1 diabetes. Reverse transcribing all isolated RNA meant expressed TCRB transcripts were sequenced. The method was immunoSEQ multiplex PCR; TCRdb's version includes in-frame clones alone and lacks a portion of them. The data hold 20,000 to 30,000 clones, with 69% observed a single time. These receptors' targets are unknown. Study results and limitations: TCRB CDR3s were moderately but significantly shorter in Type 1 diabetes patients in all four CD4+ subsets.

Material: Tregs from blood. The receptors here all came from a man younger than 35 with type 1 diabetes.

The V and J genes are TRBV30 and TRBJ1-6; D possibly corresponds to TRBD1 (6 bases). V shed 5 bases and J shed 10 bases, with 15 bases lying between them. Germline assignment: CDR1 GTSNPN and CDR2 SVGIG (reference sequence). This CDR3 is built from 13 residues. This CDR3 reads CAWQGIVGSPLHF. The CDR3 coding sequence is TGTGCCTGGCAGGGGATAGTTGGCTCACCCCTCCACTTT. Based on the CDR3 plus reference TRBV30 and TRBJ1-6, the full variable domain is SQTIHQWPATLVQPVGSPLSLECTVEGTSNPNLYWYRQAAGRGLQLLFYSVGIGQISSEVPQNLSASRPQDRQFILSSKKLLLSDSGFYLCAWQGIVGSPLHFGNGTRLTVT.

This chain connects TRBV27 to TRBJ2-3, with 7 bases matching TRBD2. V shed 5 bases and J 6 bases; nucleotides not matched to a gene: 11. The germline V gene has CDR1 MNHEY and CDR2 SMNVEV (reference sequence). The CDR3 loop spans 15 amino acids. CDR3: CASSPKGGRRDTQYF. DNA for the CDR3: TGTGCCAGCAGTCCGAAGGGCGGGAGACGGGATACGCAGTATTTT.

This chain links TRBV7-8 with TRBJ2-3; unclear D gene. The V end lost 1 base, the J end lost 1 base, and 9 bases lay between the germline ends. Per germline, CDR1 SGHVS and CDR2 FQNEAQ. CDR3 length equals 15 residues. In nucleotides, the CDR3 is TGTGCCAGCAGCTTAGTCTGGCAGGGCACAGATACGCAGTATTTT. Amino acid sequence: CASSLVWQGTDTQYF.

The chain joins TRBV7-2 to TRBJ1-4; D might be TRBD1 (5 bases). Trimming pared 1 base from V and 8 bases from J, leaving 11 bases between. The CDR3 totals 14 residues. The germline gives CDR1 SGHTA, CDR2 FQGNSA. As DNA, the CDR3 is TGTGCCAGCAGCTTAGAGGCAGGGAGGGAAAAACTGTTTTTT. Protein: CASSLEAGREKLFF.

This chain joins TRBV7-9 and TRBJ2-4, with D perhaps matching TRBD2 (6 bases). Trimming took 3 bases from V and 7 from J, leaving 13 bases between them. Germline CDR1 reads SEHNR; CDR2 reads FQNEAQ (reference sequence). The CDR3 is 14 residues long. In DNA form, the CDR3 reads TGTGCCAGCAGCTTGGTAGGCGGGACTAACATTCAGTACTTC. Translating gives CASSLVGGTNIQYF.

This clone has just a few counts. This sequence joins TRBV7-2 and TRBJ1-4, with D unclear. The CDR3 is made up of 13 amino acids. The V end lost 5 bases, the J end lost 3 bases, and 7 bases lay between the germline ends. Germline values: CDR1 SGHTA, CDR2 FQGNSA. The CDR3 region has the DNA TGTGCCAGCAGCAAGCTAGCTAATGAAAAACTGTTTTTT. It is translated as CASSKLANEKLFF.

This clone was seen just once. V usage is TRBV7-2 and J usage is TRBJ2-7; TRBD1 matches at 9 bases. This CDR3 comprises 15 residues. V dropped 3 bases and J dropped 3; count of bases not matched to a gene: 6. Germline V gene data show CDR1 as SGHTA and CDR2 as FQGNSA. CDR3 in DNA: TGTGCCAGCAGCTTTTCGGGGACAGGGATCTACGAGCAGTACTTC. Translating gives CASSFSGTGIYEQYF.